The rows below give T cell receptor beta chains drawn from one sample of a study of blood T cell repertoires in COVID-19. Using immunoSEQ multiplex PCR, the repertoire was profiled, and TCRdb retains in-frame clones only, with some absent. The repertoire includes approximately 240,000 clones, approximately 86% of them detected once, and about 3% sits in the top ten. The sequenced sample consisted of peripheral blood. These receptor sequences come from a woman aged 25 to 39 who had recovered from COVID-19. Each CDR3 is given with its conserved first and last residue. Each record gives: CDR3 protein, CDR3 DNA, D gene, clone size, J gene, CDR3 length, V gene. D genes are given only for firm matches. Part of the rows lack a size; the others show once, few, many or a class for expanded clones.

CASSLQGANENIQYF	TGTGCCAGCAGCTTACAGGGGGCGAATGAGAACATTCAGTACTTC	TRBD1	-	TRBJ2-4	15	TRBV11-2
CASSPGWTGSLTEAFF	TGTGCCAGCAGCCCAGGCTGGACAGGTTCTCTCACTGAAGCTTTCTTT	TRBD1	-	TRBJ1-1	16	TRBV11-3
CASSEEIAGTGELFF	TGTGCCAGCAGTGAAGAGATAGCGGGCACCGGGGAGCTGTTTTTT	TRBD2	-	TRBJ2-2	15	TRBV6-1
CASSPTGQGRPGELFF	TGTGCCAGCTCACCAACGGGACAGGGGCGACCCGGGGAGCTGTTTTTT	TRBD1	-	TRBJ2-2	16	TRBV18
CASSLDGPRGLGYGYTF	TGTGCCAGCAGCTTAGATGGGCCGCGGGGGCTGGGCTATGGCTACACCTTC	-	once	TRBJ1-2	17	TRBV11-3
CASSLAYGETQYF	TGTGCCAGCAGCTTAGCGTACGGGGAGACCCAGTACTTC	-	-	TRBJ2-5	13	TRBV7-9
CASSSLGQARSGNTIYF	TGTGCCAGCAGCAGCCTCGGACAGGCGCGCTCTGGAAACACCATATATTTT	TRBD1	-	TRBJ1-3	17	TRBV3-1/TRBV3-2
CASSISSGGYGYTF	TGTGCCAGTAGTATTTCATCAGGGGGCTATGGCTACACCTTC	TRBD1	-	TRBJ1-2	14	TRBV19
CATSRDPIGELFF	TGTGCCACCAGCAGAGATCCCATCGGGGAGCTGTTTTTT	-	-	TRBJ2-2	13	TRBV15
CSVYNTGMNTEAFF	TGCAGCGTTTACAATACGGGTATGAACACTGAAGCTTTCTTT	-	-	TRBJ1-1	14	TRBV29-1
CASSLDLAGAAGEQYF	TGTGCCAGCAGCTTAGATCTTGCCGGAGCCGCGGGGGAGCAGTACTTC	-	-	TRBJ2-7	16	TRBV11-2
CASSADTEETQYF	TGTGCCAGCAGCGCTGACACTGAAGAGACCCAGTACTTC	-	once	TRBJ2-5	13	TRBV2
CASSGGLNTEAFF	TGTGCCAGCAGTGGAGGGTTGAACACTGAAGCTTTCTTT	-	-	TRBJ1-1	13	TRBV2
CASSPPGQGTSGYTF	TGTGCCAGCAGCCCCCCGGGACAGGGGACGAGTGGCTACACCTTC	TRBD1	once	TRBJ1-2	15	TRBV7-2
CASSSTGPNYEQYF	TGTGCCAGCAGCTCGACAGGACCGAACTACGAGCAGTACTTC	-	few	TRBJ2-7	14	TRBV14
CASMELAGAGTQYF	TGTGCCAGCATGGAACTAGCGGGGGCCGGGACCCAGTACTTC	TRBD2	-	TRBJ2-5	14	TRBV6-6
CASIRGAEAFF	TGTGCCAGCATACGGGGGGCGGAAGCTTTCTTT	-	-	TRBJ1-1	11	TRBV3-1/TRBV3-2
CASSPGGLEQFF	TGTGCCAGCAGCCCCGGGGGGCTTGAGCAGTTCTTC	-	-	TRBJ2-1	12	TRBV7-9
CASSLKGLGAGELFF	TGTGCCAGCAGCTTAAAGGGACTAGGGGCCGGGGAGCTGTTTTTT	TRBD2	-	TRBJ2-2	15	TRBV5-4
CASSPGQRSYNSPLHF	TGTGCCAGCAGCCCGGGACAGCGCTCCTATAATTCACCCCTCCACTTT	TRBD1	-	TRBJ1-6	16	TRBV5-5
CASSHLDQETQYF	TGTGCCAGCAGCCACCTAGACCAAGAGACCCAGTACTTC	-	-	TRBJ2-5	13	TRBV3-1/TRBV3-2
CASSASTSGGIHEQYF	TGTGCCAGCAGCGCCTCGACTAGCGGGGGTATCCACGAGCAGTACTTC	TRBD2	-	TRBJ2-7	16	TRBV9
CASTETDSSYGYTF	TGTGCCAGCACCGAGACTGACTCCTCTTATGGCTACACCTTC	-	-	TRBJ1-2	14	TRBV6-5
CASVWEKVNTEAFF	TGTGCCAGCGTGTGGGAGAAGGTGAACACTGAAGCTTTCTTT	-	-	TRBJ1-1	14	TRBV2
CASSWGDTEAFF	TGTGCCAGCAGCTGGGGGGACACTGAAGCTTTCTTT	-	-	TRBJ1-1	12	TRBV12-3/TRBV12-4
CASSLNPGMNTEAFF	TGTGCCAGCAGCTTAAATCCAGGGATGAACACTGAAGCTTTCTTT	-	few	TRBJ1-1	15	TRBV7-2
CASSLIGGQEKLFF	TGTGCCAGCAGCCTGATCGGGGGGCAAGAAAAACTGTTTTTT	-	-	TRBJ1-4	14	TRBV27
CATPAGGEPEQYF	TGTGCCACCCCTGCGGGGGGGGAACCGGAGCAGTACTTC	-	once	TRBJ2-7	13	TRBV21-1
CSVEAGGRGGYTF	TGCAGCGTTGAAGCGGGGGGGCGAGGTGGCTACACCTTC	-	-	TRBJ1-2	13	TRBV29-1
CASSPTVFSTDTEAFF	TGTGCCAGCAGCCCCACAGTGTTTTCTACGGACACTGAAGCTTTCTTT	-	once	TRBJ1-1	16	TRBV5-4
CAWSADRKQETQYF	TGTGCCTGGAGTGCTGACAGGAAACAAGAGACCCAGTACTTC	-	-	TRBJ2-5	14	TRBV30
CASGLVVGQGIETQYF	TGTGCTAGTGGTTTGGTAGTTGGACAGGGAATCGAGACCCAGTACTTC	TRBD1	-	TRBJ2-5	16	TRBV12-5
CAWSEGLRGELFF	TGTGCCTGGAGTGAGGGGCTCAGGGGGGAACTGTTTTTT	TRBD1	-	TRBJ1-4	13	TRBV30
CASSLAGGNTIYF	TGTGCCAGCAGCTTGGCAGGTGGAAACACCATATATTTT	-	few	TRBJ1-3	13	TRBV7-9
CASRSGQLYQETQYF	TGTGCCAGCAGATCCGGACAGCTGTACCAAGAGACCCAGTACTTC	-	-	TRBJ2-5	15	TRBV5-7
CASSFEEGVTF	TGTGCCAGCAGCTTTGAGGAGGGAGTAACCTTC	-	many	TRBJ1-2	11	TRBV7-9
CASSFGQGGNTIYF	TGTGCCAGCAGCTTCGGACAGGGTGGAAACACCATATATTTT	TRBD1	-	TRBJ1-3	14	TRBV13
CASSLEGVGGYTF	TGCGCCAGCAGCTTGGAAGGGGTAGGCGGCTACACCTTC	-	-	TRBJ1-2	13	TRBV5-1
CASSLGQDVYGYTF	TGTGCCAGCAGTTTAGGACAGGATGTCTATGGCTACACCTTC	TRBD1	-	TRBJ1-2	14	TRBV27
CASSLNGWNTEAFF	TGCGCCAGCAGCTTGAATGGCTGGAACACTGAAGCTTTCTTT	-	-	TRBJ1-1	14	TRBV5-1
CASSAIGTATYGELFF	TGTGCCAGCAGCGCGATCGGGACAGCTACTTACGGGGAGCTGTTTTTT	TRBD1	-	TRBJ2-2	16	TRBV9
CASSQDRAVFTGEYGYTF	TGCGCCAGCAGCCAAGATCGTGCTGTTTTTACAGGGGAGTATGGCTACACCTTC	TRBD1	-	TRBJ1-2	18	TRBV4-1
CASSLVGGAQYF	TGTGCCAGCAGCTTGGTTGGAGGGGCGCAGTACTTC	-	-	TRBJ2-7	12	TRBV5-6
CASSVAPGGRSYNEQFF	TGTGCCAGCAGCGTAGCTCCAGGGGGCAGGTCCTACAATGAGCAGTTCTTC	TRBD1	-	TRBJ2-1	17	TRBV9
CASGSPRGQAGAYEQYF	TGTGCTAGTGGTTCCCCCCGCGGACAGGCAGGGGCCTACGAGCAGTACTTC	TRBD1	once	TRBJ2-7	17	TRBV12-5
CASFPSGGYSYEQYF	TGTGCCAGCTTCCCTAGCGGGGGGTATTCCTACGAGCAGTACTTC	TRBD2	-	TRBJ2-7	15	TRBV2
CASSYSGQGVSEQYF	TGTGCCAGCAGTTACTCGGGACAGGGTGTATCCGAGCAGTACTTC	TRBD1	-	TRBJ2-7	15	TRBV6-5